These 14 T cell receptor beta chains share one sample of origin, sequenced in a study of T cell responses to AZD1222 COVID-19 vaccine. This table comes from immunoSEQ multiplex PCR, and its TCRdb copy is limited to in-frame clones, with some not included. The sample consists of under 200,000 clones, 90% to 95% of them appearing once. The input for sequencing was peripheral blood, taken on day 0 of AZD1222 vaccination. All receptors come from an adult in good health.

The chain employs TRBV4-1 and TRBJ1-5; 7 nucleotides agree with TRBD1. In germline, CDR1 is MGHRA, CDR2 YSYEKL. Trimming at V came to 3 bases and at J to 2 bases, leaving 7 bases not matched to a gene. The CDR3 is made up of 16 amino acids. This chain's CDR3 is CASSQNTGVGNQPQHF. For the CDR3, the DNA is TGCGCCAGCAGCCAGAACACAGGGGTGGGCAATCAGCCCCAGCATTTT.

This clone was seen a single time. This sequence joins TRBV10-1 and TRBJ2-1; 14 nucleotides match TRBD2. Germline assignment: CDR1 WNHNN and CDR2 SYGVQD (reference sequence). The V segment lost 2 bases and the J segment 0 bases; nucleotides outside the gene matches: 15. CDR3 length equals 22 residues. CDR3 DNA: TGCGCCAGCAGTGAGCCCTCCGGACTAGCGGGAGGTAGAGAGAGCTCCTACAATGAGCAGTTCTTC. Its protein product is CASSEPSGLAGGRESSYNEQFF.

The chain employs TRBV5-4 and TRBJ2-7; D perhaps matches TRBD2 (6 bases). This CDR3 is 15 amino acids long. V lost 4 bases to trimming and J lost 4 bases, with 18 bases between them. The V gene's germline CDR1 is SGHNT and CDR2 YYREEE (reference sequence). CDR3: CASSNSEVGGYEQYF. The CDR3 DNA follows: TGTGCCAGCAGCAATTCAGAGGTCGGGGGTTACGAGCAGTACTTC.

Only one count was recorded for this clone. This sequence joins TRBV10-3 and TRBJ2-3, with a possible D match to TRBD1 (6 bases). Germline CDR1 and CDR2: ENHRY and SYGVKD. The CDR3 is 14 residues long. The germline V and J ends were trimmed by 2 bases and 3 bases, with 9 bases remaining between them. This CDR3 is CAISEGQTTDTQYF. The CDR3 coding sequence is TGTGCCATCAGTGAGGGACAGACTACAGATACGCAGTATTTT.

V is TRBV5-1 and J is TRBJ2-7; 7 positions agree with TRBD2. Germline V lookup: CDR1 SGHRS, CDR2 YFSETQ. The V and J ends lost 3 bases and 5 bases, in that order; junction bases with no gene match: 8. CDR3 length equals 14 residues. The DNA for the CDR3 is TGCGCCAGCAGCTGGGGCGGGAGTTCCGACGAGCAGTACTTC. Translating gives CASSWGGSSDEQYF.

The V and J genes are TRBV5-6 and TRBJ2-7, with 7 bases matching TRBD2. The J segment lost 2 bases and the V segment lost 4 bases, leaving 3 bases of the junction unmatched. The germline V gene encodes CDR1 SGHDT and CDR2 YYEEEE. The CDR3 covers 13 residues. In nucleotides, the CDR3 is TGTGCCAGCAGCCGGGGACTACCCTACGAGCAGTACTTC. Amino acids: CASSRGLPYEQYF.

The V and J genes are TRBV6-2 or TRBV6-3 and TRBJ1-2, with 8 bases lining up with TRBD1. Per the germline V gene, CDR1 is MNHEY and CDR2 is SVGEGT. The CDR3 totals 15 residues. The ends lost 0 bases at V and 4 bases at J; junction bases unmatched: 4. The CDR3: CASSYSPTGVYGYTF. Here the CDR3 DNA reads TGTGCCAGCAGTTACTCCCCGACAGGGGTCTATGGCTACACCTTC.

The chain combines TRBV10-2 with TRBJ2-1; a weak D match, TRBD2 (7 bases). CDR3 length equals 17 residues. The germline V gene encodes CDR1 WSHSY and CDR2 SAAADI. Trimming took off 3 bases at V and 6 bases at J, with 21 bases between the two ends. CDR3 nucleotide sequence: TGCGCCAGCAGTGAATGGCAGTTGGGGGGGCGAGGCAATGAGCAGTTCTTC. Protein product: CASSEWQLGGRGNEQFF.

This clone occurred a few times. The chain links TRBV12-5 to TRBJ1-2; 8 nucleotides agree with TRBD1. The germline CDR1 and CDR2 sequences are LGHNT and FRNRAP. J lost 0 bases, V lost 3 bases, and 6 bases had no gene match. This CDR3 is 16 amino acids long. The CDR3: CASGLGTGFSNYGYTF. CDR3 bases: TGTGCTAGTGGTTTAGGGACAGGATTTTCTAACTATGGCTACACCTTC.

The chain employs TRBV4-1 and TRBJ1-1; 7 bases line up with TRBD1. The CDR3 spans 14 residues. From germline, CDR1 is MGHRA and CDR2 YSYEKL. With V trimmed by 4 bases and J by 7 bases, 9 bases remained unmatched. This CDR3 reads CASSRRQGSSEAFF. CDR3 nucleotide sequence: TGCGCCAGCAGCCGTCGACAGGGTTCAAGTGAAGCTTTCTTT.

The V and J genes are TRBV29-1 and TRBJ2-3; D unclear. Germline V gene data show CDR1 as SQVTM and CDR2 as ANQGSEA. Deletions cut 4 bases from V and 6 bases from J, with 14 bases between. The CDR3 consists of 13 residues. The CDR3 nucleotides read TGCAGCGTTGGGTTACCCAATGCGGATACGCAGTATTTT. Protein product: CSVGLPNADTQYF.

The rearrangement links TRBV29-1 to TRBJ1-2, with D uncertain. The CDR3 loop spans 15 amino acids. V shed 6 bases and J shed 4 bases, with 21 bases lying between them. Germline V gene sequence: CDR1 SQVTM, CDR2 ANQGSEA. In DNA, the CDR3 is TGCAGCGTCCGGCGGTTAGGCCGTGACGGCTATGGCTACACCTTC. Its protein is CSVRRLGRDGYGYTF.

The genes are TRBV6-5 and TRBJ1-5; TRBD1 aligns across 7 bases. With 6 bases clipped from V and 3 bases from J, the junction kept 5 bases outside the gene matches. This CDR3 has 14 residues. Germline V gene data show CDR1 as MNHEY and CDR2 as SVGAGI. The CDR3 is CASRQGQLNQPQHF. CDR3 DNA sequence: TGTGCCAGCAGGCAGGGACAGCTCAATCAGCCCCAGCATTTT.

In this sample, this clone turned up a few times. The V gene is TRBV9, the J gene TRBJ1-6, with D possibly matching TRBD1 (6 bases). V was shortened by 0 bases and J by 8 bases, with 12 bases between the two germline ends. The germline V gene has CDR1 SGDLS and CDR2 YYNGEE. The CDR3 extends over 15 amino acids. CDR3: CASSVVEGEDSPLHF. The DNA of the CDR3 is TGTGCCAGCAGCGTAGTCGAGGGGGAGGATTCACCCCTCCACTTT.